The TCR beta chain under discussion was sequenced for a study of shared clonotypes between healthy human individuals. Study results and caveats: Generally, naive subsets came out with larger estimated richness than memory subsets. Despite large depth, sorted-subset datasets appeared incompletely sequenced.

This CDR3 region has 15 residues. Germline CDR1 is MDHEN and CDR2 is SYDVKM. Trimming removed 4 bases at V and 4 bases at J, with 11 bases between. Concerning this clone itself: Its antigen is not known.

CD45RO negativity and positive selection for CCR7 defined naive CD8 cells, a population that excluded terminally differentiated effector memory CD45RA+ cells. Running of the assay took place at deep level. Roughly 200 ng DNA, 30,000 to 35,000 T cell genomes, went into each sorted-subset replicate PCR. Some clones are missing from TCRdb's copy, which holds only in-frame ones; the method was immunoSEQ multiplex PCR. This sample has more than 2 million clones; about 94% occur once, and the top ten carry about 1.7%. The specimen was naive CD8+ T cells from PBMCs. The clonotype originates from a man between 18 and 35 years old in good health. Some clones in this sample may be carry-over from other donors' samples. The gene calls are TRBV28 and TRBJ1-6; D is ambiguous. CDR3: CASSSSRAYNSPLHF. For the CDR3, the DNA is TGTGCCAGCAGTTCTTCCCGGGCGTATAATTCACCCCTCCACTTT.